These 6 T cell receptor beta chains were all obtained from the same sample, sequenced in a study of prognosis after radiotherapy for stage I lung cancer (dated by TCRdb to about 2021). These reads were obtained on an Illumina HiSeq 3000. Two rounds of multiplex PCR on genomic DNA were used to amplify the TCR beta CDR3 region. The first PCR round used primers specific to each TRBV and TRBJ gene, and the primer sequences were filed in Chinese patent CN105087789A. The public reads were quality trimmed at Q25 with fastp and then assembled into clones with MiXCR by TCRdb, keeping productive beta chains. One record per CDR3 amino acid sequence lists the most common genes and DNA. The sample table holds about 59,000 distinct CDR3 sequences, of which about 30% were seen once. Around 8% of the sample lies in the top ten. This sample comprised PBMCs, obtained before or after stereotactic body radiation therapy (not recorded which). The source of these receptors is a donor aged 50 or older with non-small cell lung cancer.

Regarding this clonotype: One base separates it from a far larger clone, so it is likely a read error. This chain uses TRBV6-2 or TRBV6-3 with TRBJ1-3; D gene unclear. The length of the CDR3 is 14 residues. Germline loops: CDR1 MNHEY, CDR2 SVGEGT. The CDR3 loop reads CANSDRNSGNTIYF. The CDR3, as DNA: TGTGCCAACAGTGACCGAAACTCTGGAAACACCATATATTTT.

The gene calls are TRBV12-3 or TRBV12-4 and TRBJ2-7; 8 nucleotides match TRBD1. Losses at the gene ends were 7 bases for V and 5 bases for J; bases not matched to a gene: 10. This CDR3 region has 14 residues. The CDR3 nucleotides are TGTGCCAGCATAAAGAGGCAGGGGGCCGACGAGCAGTACTTC. It translates to CASIKRQGADEQYF.

There are many counts of this clonotype. The chain recombines TRBV6-2 or TRBV6-3 with TRBJ1-2, with unresolved D. V lost 4 bases and J 6 bases, leaving 12 bases between the germline ends. Germline CDR1 MNHEY, CDR2 SVGEGT. CDR3 length: 13 residues. CDR3 in DNA: TGTGCCAGCAGTTGGCCCAAAAGAGATGGCTACACCTTC. This sequence encodes CASSWPKRDGYTF.

The chain combines TRBV7-6 with TRBJ2-3; 14 nucleotides match TRBD2. V shed 4 bases, J shed 5 bases, and the junction held 11 bases outside the gene matches. This CDR3 is built from 18 residues. Germline V gene data show CDR1 as SGHVS and CDR2 as FNYEAQ. The CDR3 loop reads CASSSRTSGGTEVDTQYF. The CDR3 DNA sequence: TGTGCCAGCAGCTCCCGGACTAGCGGGGGGACGGAGGTAGATACGCAGTATTTT.

The table lists this clonotype with many counts. CDR3: CSVQGADGYTF. The CDR3 bases are TGCAGCGTACAGGGGGCGGATGGCTACACCTTC. V and J are TRBV29-1 and TRBJ1-2; 9 nucleotides match TRBD1. With 6 bases clipped from V and 6 bases from J, the junction kept 2 bases outside the gene matches. Germline CDR1 reads SQVTM; CDR2 reads ANQGSEA. The CDR3 consists of 11 residues.

This clonotype came up many times. This chain uses TRBV20-1 with TRBJ1-5; D is undetermined. The CDR3 is 13 residues long. CDR1 and CDR2 (germline): DFQATT, SNEGSKA (reference sequence). V was pared by 3 bases and J by 5 bases, with 11 bases between. CDR3 loop: CSARVRHDQPQHF. CDR3 coding DNA: TGCAGTGCTAGGGTCCGCCACGATCAGCCCCAGCATTTT.